This TCR beta chain is drawn from a study of blood T cell repertoires in COVID-19. Study as a whole: T cells, B-cell-depleted T cells, or PBMCs supplied cDNA or gDNA.

This CDR3 has 13 residues. The V end lost 8 bases, the J end lost 2 bases, and 12 bases lay between the germline ends. Germline V gene sequence: CDR1 ENHRY, CDR2 SYGVKD. Only in-frame clones appear in the TCRdb table, and some are missing; sequencing was by immunoSEQ multiplex PCR. This table has about 250,000 clones, approximately 90% appearing once. The chain recombines TRBV10-3 with TRBJ2-5, with D hard to call. This clonotype was sampled from a man aged 18 to 30 with active or convalescent COVID-19. The sequenced sample consisted of peripheral blood. CDR3 DNA sequence: TGTGCCATCGGGCAGCCTACACAAGAGACCCAGTACTTC. This gives the protein CAIGQPTQETQYF.